Sequencing of this T cell receptor beta chain was carried out in a study of beta chain features in type 1 diabetes. Findings of the study overall: A cDNA-based sequencing approach could over-represent cells with high TCR expression.

Of the isolated RNA, all was reverse transcribed, and so the sequenced material was expressed TCRB transcripts. Libraries were prepared by immunoSEQ multiplex PCR; TCRdb keeps only in-frame clonotypes and omits some of them. This table has 130,000 to 150,000 clones, nearly 9.5% appearing once. This clone was detected only a few times. Its matching antigen is unknown. V lost 0 bases to trimming and J lost 4 bases; unmatched junction nucleotides: 3. The CDR3 is 16 amino acids. CDR1 is SGHNT, CDR2 YYREEE, per germline (reference sequence). The sample taken for sequencing was central memory CD4+ T cells from blood. The sequence was collected from a man younger than 35 in good health. J is TRBJ2-1 and V is TRBV5-4, with 11 positions matching TRBD2. This CDR3 is CASSLGLAGGYNEQFF. CDR3 in DNA: TGTGCCAGCAGCTTGGGGCTAGCGGGGGGTTACAATGAGCAGTTCTTC.